Shown below are 8 T cell receptor beta chains from a single sample sequenced in a study of cytomegalovirus exposure and HLA in healthy donors (dated by TCRdb to about 2017). The library was obtained by the immunoSEQ multiplex PCR assay. For the multiplex PCR, a mixture combining 60 forward primers for TCR Vbeta segments and 13 reverse primers for TCR Jbeta segments was used. The table was pulled from immuneACCESS by TCRdb, which kept in-frame rearrangements only. Such tables lose some clones; where checked, under half of the loss comes from unresolved V genes, and the rest has no known cause. The sample table lists roughly 130,000 clones, 82% of them with a count of one. Around 11% of the sample comes from the top ten. The sample was PBMCs. Receptor source: a male donor in good health and CMV-seropositive.

This chain uses TRBV18 with TRBJ2-7; 12 nucleotides match TRBD2. CDR3 size: 18 residues. V lost 0 bases, J lost 3 bases, and 9 bases stayed unmatched. Germline V gene data show CDR1 as KGHSH and CDR2 as LQKENI. CDR3 DNA: TGTGCCAGCTCACCACCGTATACCACTAGCGGGAGGTACTACGAGCAGTACTTC. It is translated as CASSPPYTTSGRYYEQYF.

This chain connects TRBV9 to TRBJ2-5; a possible D gene is TRBD2 (6 bases). Deletions cut 4 bases from V and 9 bases from J, with 16 bases between. The CDR3 has 13 residues. Germline V CDR1 and CDR2: SGDLS, YYNGEE. The CDR3 nucleotides are TGTGCCAGCAGCCCGGGAGACCTCAGTGCCCAGTACTTC. Residues: CASSPGDLSAQYF.

The CDR3 DNA is TGTGCCTGGGGGGACAGATCAGATACGCAGTATTTT. Residues: CAWGDRSDTQYF. The chain uses TRBV30 and TRBJ2-3, with 7 bases aligning to TRBD1. Germline lookup yields CDR1 GTSNPN and CDR2 SVGIG (reference sequence). The junction had 3 bases not matched to a gene; V was cut back by 5 bases and J by 4 bases. This CDR3 is built from 12 residues.

The gene calls are TRBV19 and TRBJ1-4; D gene unclear. Germline-derived CDR1 and CDR2 are LNHDA and SQIVND (reference sequence). CDR3 size: 15 residues. V gave up 4 bases and J gave up 7 bases, with 16 bases separating them. The CDR3 region is CASSTRTGWSEKLFF. CDR3 DNA: TGTGCCAGTAGTACCCGGACTGGGTGGAGTGAAAAACTGTTTTTT.

This clone has just one count. The chain couples TRBV5-1 to TRBJ2-5; TRBD1 agrees at 11 bases. J was trimmed by 5 bases and V by 0 bases; bases with no gene match: 6. Germline V lookup: CDR1 SGHRS, CDR2 YFSETQ. The CDR3 length is 16 residues. CDR3 sequence: CASSLAGQGAGETQYF. The CDR3 DNA sequence: TGCGCCAGCAGCTTGGCCGGACAGGGGGCGGGGGAGACCCAGTACTTC.

The chain is built from TRBV7-2 and TRBJ2-1; 12 nucleotides match TRBD2. The CDR3 loop spans 15 amino acids. Trimming removed 2 bases from V and 10 bases from J; junction bases left unmatched: 6. Germline V CDR1 and CDR2: SGHTA, FQGNSA. The CDR3 sequence: CASSLTSGLAGEQFF. The CDR3, as DNA: TGTGCCAGCAGCTTAACATCGGGACTAGCGGGCGAGCAGTTCTTC.

A word on this clone: In the same sample, other DNA sequences code for this CDR3. The chain couples TRBV27 to TRBJ2-7; D is perhaps TRBD1 (6 bases). With 0 bases removed from V and 0 bases from J, the gap between germline ends came to 6 bases. The CDR3 loop spans 14 amino acids. CDR1 and CDR2 (germline): MNHEY, SMNVEV (reference sequence). The CDR3 here is CASSLSRGSYEQYF. The CDR3 DNA sequence: TGTGCCAGCAGTTTATCCAGGGGCTCCTACGAGCAGTACTTC.

The rearrangement uses TRBV7-9 and TRBJ2-7; D is possibly TRBD2 (6 bases). Trimming cost V 5 bases and J 3 bases, with 20 bases left between them. The CDR3 totals 16 residues. Germline V gives CDR1 SEHNR, CDR2 FQNEAQ (reference sequence). As DNA, the CDR3 is TGTGCCAGCAGCCAGACTTTGACGGGAGCAGTCTACGAGCAGTACTTC. Translated, it gives CASSQTLTGAVYEQYF.